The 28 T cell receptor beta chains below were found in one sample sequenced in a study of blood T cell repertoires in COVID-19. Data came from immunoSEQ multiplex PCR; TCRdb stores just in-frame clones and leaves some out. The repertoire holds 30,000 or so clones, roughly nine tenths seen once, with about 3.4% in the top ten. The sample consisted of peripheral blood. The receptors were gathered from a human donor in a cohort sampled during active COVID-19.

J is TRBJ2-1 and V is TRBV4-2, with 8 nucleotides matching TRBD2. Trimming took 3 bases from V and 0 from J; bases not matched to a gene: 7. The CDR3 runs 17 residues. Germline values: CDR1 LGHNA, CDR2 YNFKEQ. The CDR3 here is CASSHTSGSSSYNEQFF. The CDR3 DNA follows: TGTGCCAGCAGCCATACTAGCGGATCTAGCTCCTACAATGAGCAGTTCTTC.

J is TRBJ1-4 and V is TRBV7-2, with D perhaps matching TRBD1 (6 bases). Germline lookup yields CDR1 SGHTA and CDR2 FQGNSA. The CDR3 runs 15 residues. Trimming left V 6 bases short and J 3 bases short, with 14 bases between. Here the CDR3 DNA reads TGTGCCAGCAGACACACCGGACAGCCTAATGAAAAACTGTTTTTT. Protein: CASRHTGQPNEKLFF.

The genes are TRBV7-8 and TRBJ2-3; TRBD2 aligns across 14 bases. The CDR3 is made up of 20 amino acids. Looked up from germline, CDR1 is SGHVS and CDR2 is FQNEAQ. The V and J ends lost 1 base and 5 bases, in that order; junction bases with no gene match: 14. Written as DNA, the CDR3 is TGTGCCAGCAGCTTAGATATCGGACTAGCGGGGGGTCCCTCCGGAGATACGCAGTATTTT. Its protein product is CASSLDIGLAGGPSGDTQYF.

In nucleotides, the CDR3 is TGTGCCAGTAGTATATCCAGAGGTGATCTACGCGAGCAGTACTTC. Its protein is CASSISRGDLREQYF. The chain carries TRBV19 and TRBJ2-7; D is undetermined. Trimming stripped 2 bases from V and 6 bases from J, with 17 bases between. Per germline, CDR1 LNHDA and CDR2 SQIVND (reference sequence). The CDR3 extends over 15 amino acids.

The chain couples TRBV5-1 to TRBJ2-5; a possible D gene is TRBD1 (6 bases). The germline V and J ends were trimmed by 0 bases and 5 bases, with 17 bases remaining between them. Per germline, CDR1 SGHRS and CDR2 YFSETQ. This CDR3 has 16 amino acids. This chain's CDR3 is CASSLGGTGSLETQYF. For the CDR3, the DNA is TGCGCCAGCAGCTTGGGAGGTACAGGGTCTTTGGAGACCCAGTACTTC.

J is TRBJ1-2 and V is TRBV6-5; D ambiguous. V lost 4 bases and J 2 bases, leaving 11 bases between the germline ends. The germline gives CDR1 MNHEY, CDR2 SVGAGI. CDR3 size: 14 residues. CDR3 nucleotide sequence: TGTGCCAGCAGTTTAGCTGGCACCAACTATGGCTACACCTTC. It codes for CASSLAGTNYGYTF.

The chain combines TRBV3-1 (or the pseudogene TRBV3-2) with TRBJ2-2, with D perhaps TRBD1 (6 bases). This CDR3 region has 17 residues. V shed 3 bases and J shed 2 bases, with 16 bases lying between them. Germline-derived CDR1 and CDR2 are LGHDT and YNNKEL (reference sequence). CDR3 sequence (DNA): TGTGCCAGCAGCCAGGGGCAGGGGCCCCCAAACACCGGGGAGCTGTTTTTT. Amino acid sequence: CASSQGQGPPNTGELFF.

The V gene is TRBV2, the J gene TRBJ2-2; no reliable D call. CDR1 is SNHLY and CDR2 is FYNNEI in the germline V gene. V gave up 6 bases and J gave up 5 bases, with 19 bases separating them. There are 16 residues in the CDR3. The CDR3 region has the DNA TGTGCCAGCAGGGAGCTTCTCAAGACGGTTACCGGGGAGCTGTTTTTT. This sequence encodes CASRELLKTVTGELFF.

CDR3 bases: TGCAGCGTTGATCGGGGTAACTATGGCTACACCTTC. As protein: CSVDRGNYGYTF. The V call is TRBV29-1, the J call TRBJ1-2; D remains unclear. Germline lookup yields CDR1 SQVTM and CDR2 ANQGSEA. There are 12 residues in the CDR3. Trimming stripped 3 bases from V and 1 base from J, with 6 bases between.

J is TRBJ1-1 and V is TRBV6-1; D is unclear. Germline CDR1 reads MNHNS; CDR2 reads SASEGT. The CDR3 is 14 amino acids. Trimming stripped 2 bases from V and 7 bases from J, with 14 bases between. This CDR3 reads CASSEFGPKNEAFF. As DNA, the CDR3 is TGTGCCAGCAGTGAATTTGGGCCGAAGAATGAAGCTTTCTTT.

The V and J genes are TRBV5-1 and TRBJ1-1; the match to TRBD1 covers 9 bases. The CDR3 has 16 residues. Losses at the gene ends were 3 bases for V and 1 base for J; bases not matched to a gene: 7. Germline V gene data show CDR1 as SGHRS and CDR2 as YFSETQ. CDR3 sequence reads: CASSYTGQGRNTEAFF. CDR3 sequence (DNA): TGCGCCAGCAGCTACACTGGACAGGGGAGGAACACTGAAGCTTTCTTT.

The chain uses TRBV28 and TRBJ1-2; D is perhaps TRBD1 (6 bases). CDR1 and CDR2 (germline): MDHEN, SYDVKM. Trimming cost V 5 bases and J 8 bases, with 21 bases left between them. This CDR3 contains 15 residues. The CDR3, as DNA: TGTGCCAGCAGTACGAGGACAGCGCAACCTGGGGGCTACACCTTC. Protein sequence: CASSTRTAQPGGYTF.

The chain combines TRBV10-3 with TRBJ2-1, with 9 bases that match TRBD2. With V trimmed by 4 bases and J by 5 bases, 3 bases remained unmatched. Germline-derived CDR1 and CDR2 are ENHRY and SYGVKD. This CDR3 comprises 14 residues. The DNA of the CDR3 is TGTGCCATCAGTGTCAGCGGGGGGAACAATGAGCAGTTCTTC. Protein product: CAISVSGGNNEQFF.

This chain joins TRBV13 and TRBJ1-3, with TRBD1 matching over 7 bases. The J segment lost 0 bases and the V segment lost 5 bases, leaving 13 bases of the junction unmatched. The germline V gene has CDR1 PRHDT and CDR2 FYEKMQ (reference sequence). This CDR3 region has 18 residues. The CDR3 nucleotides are TGTGCCAGCAGCCTCCGGACAGGCCTACAGGGCTCTGGAAACACCATATATTTT. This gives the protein CASSLRTGLQGSGNTIYF. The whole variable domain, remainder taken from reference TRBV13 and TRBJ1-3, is AAGVIQSPRHLIKEKRETATLKCYPIPRHDTVYWYQQGPGQDPQFLISFYEKMQSDKGSIPDRFSAQQFSDYHSELNMSSLELGDSALYFCASSLRTGLQGSGNTIYFGEGSWLTVV.

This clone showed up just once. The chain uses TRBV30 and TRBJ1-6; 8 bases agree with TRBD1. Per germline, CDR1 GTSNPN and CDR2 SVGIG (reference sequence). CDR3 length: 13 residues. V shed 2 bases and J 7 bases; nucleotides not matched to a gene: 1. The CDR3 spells CAWSSGGNSPLHF. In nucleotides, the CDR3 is TGTGCCTGGAGTTCAGGGGGCAATTCACCCCTCCACTTT.

The CDR3: CAWSSVGRVGNYGYTF. In DNA, the CDR3 is TGTGCCTGGAGTTCGGTGGGGCGAGTCGGCAACTATGGCTACACCTTC. The chain employs TRBV30 and TRBJ1-2, with D possibly TRBD1 on 5 matching bases. The ends were cut back, 2 bases at V and 2 bases at J, with 18 bases in the middle. Germline V CDR1 and CDR2: GTSNPN, SVGIG (reference sequence). This CDR3 contains 16 residues.

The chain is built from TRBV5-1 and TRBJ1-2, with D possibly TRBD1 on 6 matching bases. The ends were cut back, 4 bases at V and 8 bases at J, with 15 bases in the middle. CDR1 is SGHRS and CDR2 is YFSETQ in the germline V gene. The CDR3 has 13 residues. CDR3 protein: CASSLTSGDGYTF. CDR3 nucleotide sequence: TGCGCCAGCAGCCTAACCTCAGGGGACGGCTACACCTTC.

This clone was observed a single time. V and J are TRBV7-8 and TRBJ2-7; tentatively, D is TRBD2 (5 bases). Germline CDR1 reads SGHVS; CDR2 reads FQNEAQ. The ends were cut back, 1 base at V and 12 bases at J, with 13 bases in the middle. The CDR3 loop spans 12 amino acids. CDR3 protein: CASSLGIGVGYF. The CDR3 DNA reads TGTGCCAGCAGCTTAGGCATCGGGGTGGGGTACTTC.

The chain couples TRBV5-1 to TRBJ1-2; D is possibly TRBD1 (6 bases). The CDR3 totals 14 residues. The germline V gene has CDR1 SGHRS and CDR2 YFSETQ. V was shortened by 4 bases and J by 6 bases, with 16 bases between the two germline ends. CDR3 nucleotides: TGCGCCAGCAGCACCTCCGGACAGTGGAATGGCTACACCTTC. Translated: CASSTSGQWNGYTF.

The CDR3 protein is CASSGGYGYTF. Here the CDR3 DNA reads TGTGCCAGCAGTGGCGGGTATGGCTACACCTTC. This chain links TRBV6-4 with TRBJ1-2, with D hard to call. The germline V gene encodes CDR1 MRHNA and CDR2 SNTAGT. Trimming took off 4 bases at V and 5 bases at J, with 5 bases between the two ends. The CDR3 has 11 amino acids.

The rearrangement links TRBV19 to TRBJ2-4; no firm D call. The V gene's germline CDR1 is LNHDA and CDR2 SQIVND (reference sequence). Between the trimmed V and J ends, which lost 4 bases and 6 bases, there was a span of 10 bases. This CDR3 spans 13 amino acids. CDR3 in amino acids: CASSTGGPNIQYF. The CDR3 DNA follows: TGTGCCAGTAGTACCGGCGGTCCAAACATTCAGTACTTC.

The CDR3 loop is CASSPSDTEAFF. The CDR3 DNA reads TGTGCCAGCAGCCCGTCGGACACTGAAGCTTTCTTT. The chain combines TRBV11-2 with TRBJ1-1, with unresolved D. The CDR3 is 12 residues long. Trimming pared 5 bases from V and 3 bases from J, leaving 7 bases between. Per germline, CDR1 SGHAT and CDR2 FQNNGV.

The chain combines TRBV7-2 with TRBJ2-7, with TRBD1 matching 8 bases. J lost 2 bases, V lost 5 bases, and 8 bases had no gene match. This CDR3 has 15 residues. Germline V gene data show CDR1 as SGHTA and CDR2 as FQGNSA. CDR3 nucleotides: TGTGCCAGCAGCCCCAGCCGACAGGGGACCTACGAGCAGTACTTC. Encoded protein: CASSPSRQGTYEQYF.

The CDR3 DNA sequence: TGTGCCAGCAGTTCCTCGACAGGGAGTTCCTATAATTCACCCCTCCACTTT. Amino acids: CASSSSTGSSYNSPLHF. V gene TRBV6-2 or TRBV6-3 combines with J gene TRBJ1-6; TRBD1 aligns across 7 bases. The length of the CDR3 is 17 residues. V dropped 4 bases and J dropped 1; count of bases not matched to a gene: 7. Germline CDR1 is MNHEY and CDR2 is SVGEGT.

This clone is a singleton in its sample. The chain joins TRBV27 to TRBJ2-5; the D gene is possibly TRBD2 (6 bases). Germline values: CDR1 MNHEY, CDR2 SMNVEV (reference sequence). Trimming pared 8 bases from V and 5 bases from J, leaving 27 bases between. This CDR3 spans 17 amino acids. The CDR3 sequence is CASRRTMGGTGRETQYF. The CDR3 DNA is TGTGCCAGCCGGAGGACGATGGGCGGGACCGGTAGGGAGACCCAGTACTTC.

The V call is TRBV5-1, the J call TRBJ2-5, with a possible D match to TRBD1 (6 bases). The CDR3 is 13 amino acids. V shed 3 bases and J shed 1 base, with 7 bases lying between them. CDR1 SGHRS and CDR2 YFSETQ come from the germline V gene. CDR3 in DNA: TGCGCCAGCAGCTCAGGGGTCCAAGAGACCCAGTACTTC. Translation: CASSSGVQETQYF.

Here the CDR3 reads CASSPKPTGSIGAFF. CDR3 sequence (DNA): TGTGCCAGCAGTCCTAAGCCGACAGGTTCAATTGGAGCTTTCTTT. The chain has TRBV6-5 and TRBJ1-1; possibly TRBD1 for D (6 bases). This CDR3 has 15 amino acids. V lost 5 bases, J lost 10 bases, and 23 bases lay in between. Germline loops: CDR1 MNHEY, CDR2 SVGAGI.

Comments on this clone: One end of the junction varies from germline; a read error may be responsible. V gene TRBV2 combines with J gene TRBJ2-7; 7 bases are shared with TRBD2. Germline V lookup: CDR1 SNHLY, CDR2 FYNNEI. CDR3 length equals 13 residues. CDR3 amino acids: CASSEGLAVGERF. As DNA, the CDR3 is TGTGCCAGCAGTGAAGGGCTAGCGGTGGGCGAGCGCTTC.